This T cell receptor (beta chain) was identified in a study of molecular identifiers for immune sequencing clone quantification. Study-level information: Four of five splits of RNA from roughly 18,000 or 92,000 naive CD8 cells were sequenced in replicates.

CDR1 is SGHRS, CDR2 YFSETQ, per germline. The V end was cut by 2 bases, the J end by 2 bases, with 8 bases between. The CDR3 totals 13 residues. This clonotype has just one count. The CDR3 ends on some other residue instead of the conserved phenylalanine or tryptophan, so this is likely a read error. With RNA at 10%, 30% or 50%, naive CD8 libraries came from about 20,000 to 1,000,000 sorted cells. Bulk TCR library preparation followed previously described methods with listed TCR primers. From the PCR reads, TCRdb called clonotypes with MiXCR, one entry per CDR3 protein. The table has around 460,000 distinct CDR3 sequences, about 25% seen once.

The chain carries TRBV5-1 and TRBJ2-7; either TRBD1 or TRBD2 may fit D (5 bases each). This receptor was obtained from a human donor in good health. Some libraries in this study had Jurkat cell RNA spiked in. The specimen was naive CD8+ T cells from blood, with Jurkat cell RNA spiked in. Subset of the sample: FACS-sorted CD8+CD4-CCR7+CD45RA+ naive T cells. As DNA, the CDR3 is TGCGCCAGCAGCTTTACGGGGCCCTACGAGCAGTACTCC. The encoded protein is CASSFTGPYEQYS.